This TCR beta chain came from a study of technical replicates of blood from a handful of donors. With 7 bases clipped from V and 3 bases from J, the junction kept 8 bases outside the gene matches. The CDR3 is made up of 14 amino acids. Germline CDR1 reads SGHRS; CDR2 reads YFSETQ. TCRdb's table, derived via immunoSEQ multiplex PCR, lists solely in-frame clones and lacks some. The table shows roughly 72,000 clones, with 96% occurring only once. The source is a human donor in good health. Sequencing was carried out using T cells isolated from PBMCs. This rearrangement joins TRBV5-1 to TRBJ2-7, with TRBD1 matching over 9 bases. The CDR3 DNA reads as TGCGCCAGCTGCCGGGACAGGGCGTACTACGAGCAGTACTTC. Residues: CASCRDRAYYEQYF.